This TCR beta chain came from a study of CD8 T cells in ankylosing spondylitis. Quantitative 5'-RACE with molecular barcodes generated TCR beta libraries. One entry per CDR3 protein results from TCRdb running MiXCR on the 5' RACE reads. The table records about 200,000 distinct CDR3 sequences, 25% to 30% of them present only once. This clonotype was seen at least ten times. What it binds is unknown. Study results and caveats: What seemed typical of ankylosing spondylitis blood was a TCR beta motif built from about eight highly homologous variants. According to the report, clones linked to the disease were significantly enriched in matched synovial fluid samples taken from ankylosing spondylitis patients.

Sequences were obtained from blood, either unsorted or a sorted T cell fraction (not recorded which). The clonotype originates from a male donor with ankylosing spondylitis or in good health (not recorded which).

The CDR3 nucleotides are TGTGCCAGCAGCTCGTTGGACGGTCAAGAGACCCAGTACTTC. This encodes CASSSLDGQETQYF. The chain employs TRBV5-5 and TRBJ2-5; the D is unclear. The CDR3 totals 14 residues. Germline V gene lookup returns CDR1 SGHKS and CDR2 YYEKEE (reference sequence). The V end was cut by 3 bases, the J end by 2 bases, with 11 bases between.